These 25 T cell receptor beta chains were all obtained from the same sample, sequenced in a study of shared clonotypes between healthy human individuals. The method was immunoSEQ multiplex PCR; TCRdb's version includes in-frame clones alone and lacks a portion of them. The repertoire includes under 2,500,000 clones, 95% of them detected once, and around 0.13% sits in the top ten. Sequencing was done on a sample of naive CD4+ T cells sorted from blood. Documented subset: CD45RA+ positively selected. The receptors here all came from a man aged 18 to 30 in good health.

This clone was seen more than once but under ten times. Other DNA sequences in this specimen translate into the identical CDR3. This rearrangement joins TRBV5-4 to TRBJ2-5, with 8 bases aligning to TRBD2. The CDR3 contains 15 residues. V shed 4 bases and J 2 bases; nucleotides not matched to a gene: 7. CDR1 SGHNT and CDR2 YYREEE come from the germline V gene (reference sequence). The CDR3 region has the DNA TGTGCCAGCAGCCTCGGGACGGGAGGGCAAGAGACCCAGTACTTC. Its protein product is CASSLGTGGQETQYF. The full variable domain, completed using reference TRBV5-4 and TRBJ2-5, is ETGVTQSPTHLIKTRGQQVTLRCSSQSGHNTVSWYQQALGQGPQFIFQYYREEENGRGNFPPRFSGLQFPNYSSELNVNALELDDSALYLCASSLGTGGQETQYFGPGTRLLVL.

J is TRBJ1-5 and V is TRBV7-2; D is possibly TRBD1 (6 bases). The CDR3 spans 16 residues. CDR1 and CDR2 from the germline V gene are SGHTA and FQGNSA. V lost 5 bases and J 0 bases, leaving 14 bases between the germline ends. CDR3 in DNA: TGTGCCAGCAGCCCGGAGACAGGCCTTAGCAATCAGCCCCAGCATTTT. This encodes CASSPETGLSNQPQHF.

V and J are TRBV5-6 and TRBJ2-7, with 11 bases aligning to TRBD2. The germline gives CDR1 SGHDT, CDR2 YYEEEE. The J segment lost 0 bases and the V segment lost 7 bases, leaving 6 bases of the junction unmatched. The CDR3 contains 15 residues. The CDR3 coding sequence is TGTGCCAGCGGGGGCCTAGCGGGAGGCTCCTACGAGCAGTACTTC. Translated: CASGGLAGGSYEQYF.

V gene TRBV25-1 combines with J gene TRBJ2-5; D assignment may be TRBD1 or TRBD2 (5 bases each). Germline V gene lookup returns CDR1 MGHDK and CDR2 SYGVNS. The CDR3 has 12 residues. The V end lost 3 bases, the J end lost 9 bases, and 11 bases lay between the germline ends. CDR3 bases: TGTGCCAGCAGTGATCGGGGCAAAGCCCAGTACTTC. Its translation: CASSDRGKAQYF.

The DNA for the CDR3 is TGCGCCAGCAGCTCCCGCCTGGGCGGGAATAGGGCAGATACGCAGTATTTT. Translating it yields CASSSRLGGNRADTQYF. This chain links TRBV5-1 with TRBJ2-3, with a tentative D call TRBD2 (6 bases). This CDR3 is built from 17 residues. The V end was cut by 3 bases, the J end by 4 bases, with 21 bases between. From germline, CDR1 is SGHRS and CDR2 YFSETQ.

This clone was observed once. The CDR3 bases are TGCGCCAGCAGGCGGGGGAGTACCAATGAGCAGTTCTTC. Its protein is CASRRGSTNEQFF. The V gene is TRBV5-1, the J gene TRBJ2-1; 7 positions agree with TRBD2. CDR1 is SGHRS, CDR2 YFSETQ, per germline. The CDR3 contains 13 residues. The V gene end was trimmed by 5 bases and the J gene end by 6 bases; junction bases not matched to a gene: 5.

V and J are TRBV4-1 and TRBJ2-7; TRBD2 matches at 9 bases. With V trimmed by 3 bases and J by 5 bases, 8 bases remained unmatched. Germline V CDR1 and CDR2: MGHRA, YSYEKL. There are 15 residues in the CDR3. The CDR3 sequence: CASSHSGRLVNEQYF. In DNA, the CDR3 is TGCGCCAGCAGCCATAGCGGGAGATTGGTAAACGAGCAGTACTTC.

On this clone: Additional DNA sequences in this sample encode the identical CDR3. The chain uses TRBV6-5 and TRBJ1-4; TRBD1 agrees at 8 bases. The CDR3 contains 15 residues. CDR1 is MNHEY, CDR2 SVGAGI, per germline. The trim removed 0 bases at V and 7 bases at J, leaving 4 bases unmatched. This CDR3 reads CASSYSTGEGEKLFF. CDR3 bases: TGTGCCAGCAGTTACTCGACAGGGGAGGGTGAAAAACTGTTTTTT.

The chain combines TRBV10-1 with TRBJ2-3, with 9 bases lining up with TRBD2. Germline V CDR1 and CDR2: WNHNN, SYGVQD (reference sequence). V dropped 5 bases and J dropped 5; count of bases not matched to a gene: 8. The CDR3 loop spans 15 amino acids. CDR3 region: CASSPSGDPQDTQYF. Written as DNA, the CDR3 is TGCGCCAGCAGTCCTAGCGGGGACCCCCAAGATACGCAGTATTTT.

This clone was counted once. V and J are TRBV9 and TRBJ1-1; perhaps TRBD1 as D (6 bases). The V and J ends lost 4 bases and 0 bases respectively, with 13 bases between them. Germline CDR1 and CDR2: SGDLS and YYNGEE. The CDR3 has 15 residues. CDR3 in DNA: TGTGCCAGCAGCCCACAGGGTCGAATGAACACTGAAGCTTTCTTT. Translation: CASSPQGRMNTEAFF.

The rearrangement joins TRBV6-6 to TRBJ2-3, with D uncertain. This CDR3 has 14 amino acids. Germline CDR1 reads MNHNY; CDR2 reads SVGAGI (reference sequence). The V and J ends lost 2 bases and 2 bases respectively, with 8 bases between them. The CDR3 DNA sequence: TGTGCCAGCAGTTACGGGATGGACACAGATACGCAGTATTTT. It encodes CASSYGMDTDTQYF.

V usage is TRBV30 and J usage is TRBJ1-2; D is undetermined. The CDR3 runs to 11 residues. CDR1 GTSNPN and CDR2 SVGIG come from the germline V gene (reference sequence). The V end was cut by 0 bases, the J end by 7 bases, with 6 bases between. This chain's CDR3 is CAWSVDRGYTF. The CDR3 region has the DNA TGTGCCTGGAGTGTAGACCGTGGCTACACCTTC.

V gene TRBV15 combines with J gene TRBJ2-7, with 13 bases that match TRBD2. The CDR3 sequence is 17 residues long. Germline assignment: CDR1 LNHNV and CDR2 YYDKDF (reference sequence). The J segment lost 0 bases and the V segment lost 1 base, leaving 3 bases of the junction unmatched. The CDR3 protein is CATSRGGTSGNSYEQYF. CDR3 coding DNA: TGTGCCACCAGCAGAGGGGGGACTAGCGGGAACTCCTACGAGCAGTACTTC. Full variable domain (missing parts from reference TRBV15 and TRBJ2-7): DAMVIQNPRYQVTQFGKPVTLSCSQTLNHNVMYWYQQKSSQAPKLLFHYYDKDFNNEADTPDNFQSRRPNTSFCFLDIRSPGLGDTAMYLCATSRGGTSGNSYEQYFGPGTRLTVT.

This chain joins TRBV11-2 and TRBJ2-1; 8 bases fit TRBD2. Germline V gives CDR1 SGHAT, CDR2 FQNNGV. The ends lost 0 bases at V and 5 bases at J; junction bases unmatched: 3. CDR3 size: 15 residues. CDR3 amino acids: CASSLDMGLDNEQFF. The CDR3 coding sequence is TGTGCCAGCAGCTTAGATATGGGACTAGACAATGAGCAGTTCTTC.

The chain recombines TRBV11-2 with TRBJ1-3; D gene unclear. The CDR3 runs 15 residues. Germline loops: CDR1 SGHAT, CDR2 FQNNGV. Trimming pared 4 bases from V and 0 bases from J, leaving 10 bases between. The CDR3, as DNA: TGTGCCAGCAGCTCCCAAATCGGCTCTGGAAACACCATATATTTT. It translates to CASSSQIGSGNTIYF.

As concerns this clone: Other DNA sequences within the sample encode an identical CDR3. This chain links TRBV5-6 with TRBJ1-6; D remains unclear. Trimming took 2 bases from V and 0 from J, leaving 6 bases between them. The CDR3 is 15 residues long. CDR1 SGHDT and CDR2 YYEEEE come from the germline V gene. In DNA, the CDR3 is TGTGCCAGCAGCTTCCGGAGCTCCTATAATTCACCCCTCCACTTT. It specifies CASSFRSSYNSPLHF. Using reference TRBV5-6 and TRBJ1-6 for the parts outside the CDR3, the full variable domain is DAGVTQSPTHLIKTRGQQVTLRCSPKSGHDTVSWYQQALGQGPQFIFQYYEEEERQRGNFPDRFSGHQFPNYSSELNVNALLLGDSALYLCASSFRSSYNSPLHFGNGTRLTVT.

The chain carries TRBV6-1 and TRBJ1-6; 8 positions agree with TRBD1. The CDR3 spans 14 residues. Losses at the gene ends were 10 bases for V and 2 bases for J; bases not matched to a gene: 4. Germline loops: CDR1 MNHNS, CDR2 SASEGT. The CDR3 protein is CANGQGTYNSPLHF. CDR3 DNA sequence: TGTGCCAACGGACAGGGAACCTATAATTCACCCCTCCACTTT.

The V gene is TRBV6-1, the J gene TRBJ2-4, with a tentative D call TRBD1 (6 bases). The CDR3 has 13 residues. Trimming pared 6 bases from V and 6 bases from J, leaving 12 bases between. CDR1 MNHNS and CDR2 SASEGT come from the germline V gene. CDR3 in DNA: TGTGCCAGCAGGGGGGACATCGGAAACATTCAGTACTTC. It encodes CASRGDIGNIQYF.

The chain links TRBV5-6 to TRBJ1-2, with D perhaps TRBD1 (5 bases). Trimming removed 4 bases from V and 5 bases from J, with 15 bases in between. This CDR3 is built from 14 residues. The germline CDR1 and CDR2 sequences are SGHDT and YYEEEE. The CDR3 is CASSPGGGAYGYTF. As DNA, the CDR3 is TGTGCCAGCAGCCCGGGGGGAGGTGCTTATGGCTACACCTTC. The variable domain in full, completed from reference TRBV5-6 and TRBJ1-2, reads DAGVTQSPTHLIKTRGQQVTLRCSPKSGHDTVSWYQQALGQGPQFIFQYYEEEERQRGNFPDRFSGHQFPNYSSELNVNALLLGDSALYLCASSPGGGAYGYTFGSGTRLTVV.

Here the CDR3 DNA reads TGTGCCAGCAGCTTGGTGGGACCCTCCTACGAGCAGTACTTC. It specifies CASSLVGPSYEQYF. The chain combines TRBV5-6 with TRBJ2-7; D may match TRBD1 or TRBD2 (5 bases each). Germline V gene sequence: CDR1 SGHDT, CDR2 YYEEEE. The CDR3 extends over 14 amino acids. Trimming shortened V by 0 bases and J by 0 bases, and 7 bases separated the two germline ends.

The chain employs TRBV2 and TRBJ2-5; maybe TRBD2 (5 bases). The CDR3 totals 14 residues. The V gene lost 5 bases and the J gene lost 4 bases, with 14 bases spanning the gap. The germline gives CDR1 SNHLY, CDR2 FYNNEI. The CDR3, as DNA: TGTGCCAGCAGTCGAGGAGGCAGCGGAGAGACCCAGTACTTC. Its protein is CASSRGGSGETQYF.

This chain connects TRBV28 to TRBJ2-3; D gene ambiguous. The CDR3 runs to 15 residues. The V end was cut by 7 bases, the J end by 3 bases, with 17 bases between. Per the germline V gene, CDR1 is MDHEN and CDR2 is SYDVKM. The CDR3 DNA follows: TGTGCCAGCACCCATGGTGGAGTTCAGACAGATACGCAGTATTTT. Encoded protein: CASTHGGVQTDTQYF.

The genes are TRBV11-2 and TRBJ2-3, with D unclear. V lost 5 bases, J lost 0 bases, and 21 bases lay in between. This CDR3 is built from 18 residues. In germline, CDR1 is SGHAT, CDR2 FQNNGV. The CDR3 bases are TGTGCCAGCAGCCGGGTCTCAATCCTACTACCTAGCACAGATACGCAGTATTTT. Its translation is CASSRVSILLPSTDTQYF.

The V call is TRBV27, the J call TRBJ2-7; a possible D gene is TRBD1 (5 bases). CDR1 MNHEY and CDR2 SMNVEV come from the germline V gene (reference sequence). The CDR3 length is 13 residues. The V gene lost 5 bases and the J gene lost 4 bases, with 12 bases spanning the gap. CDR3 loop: CASSPRTPYEQYF. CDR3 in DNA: TGTGCCAGCAGTCCCCGGACACCTTACGAGCAGTACTTC.

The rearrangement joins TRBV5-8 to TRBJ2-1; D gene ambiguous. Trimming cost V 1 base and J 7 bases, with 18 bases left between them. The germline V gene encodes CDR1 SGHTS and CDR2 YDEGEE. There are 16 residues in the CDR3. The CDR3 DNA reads TGTGCCAGCAGCTTGAGATCCGCCGTGAGTTTTAATGAGCAGTTCTTC. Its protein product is CASSLRSAVSFNEQFF.